This T cell receptor (beta chain) stems from a study of blood T cell repertoires in COVID-19. The assay was immunoSEQ multiplex PCR, and TCRdb's table has in-frame clones only and misses some. The data contain some 100,000 clones, around 90% of them singletons. The CDR3 runs to 18 residues. Losses at the gene ends were 4 bases for V and 0 bases for J; bases not matched to a gene: 12. Germline V gives CDR1 LGHDT, CDR2 YNNKEL (reference sequence). The chain links TRBV3-1 (or the pseudogene TRBV3-2) to TRBJ1-3; 7 bases map to TRBD1. This sequence was found in a woman aged 55 to 70 with acute or convalescent COVID-19. What was sequenced was peripheral blood. DNA for the CDR3: TGTGCCAGCAGCCGCCGTCGAGACAGGGATAACTCTGGAAACACCATATATTTT. As protein: CASSRRRDRDNSGNTIYF.